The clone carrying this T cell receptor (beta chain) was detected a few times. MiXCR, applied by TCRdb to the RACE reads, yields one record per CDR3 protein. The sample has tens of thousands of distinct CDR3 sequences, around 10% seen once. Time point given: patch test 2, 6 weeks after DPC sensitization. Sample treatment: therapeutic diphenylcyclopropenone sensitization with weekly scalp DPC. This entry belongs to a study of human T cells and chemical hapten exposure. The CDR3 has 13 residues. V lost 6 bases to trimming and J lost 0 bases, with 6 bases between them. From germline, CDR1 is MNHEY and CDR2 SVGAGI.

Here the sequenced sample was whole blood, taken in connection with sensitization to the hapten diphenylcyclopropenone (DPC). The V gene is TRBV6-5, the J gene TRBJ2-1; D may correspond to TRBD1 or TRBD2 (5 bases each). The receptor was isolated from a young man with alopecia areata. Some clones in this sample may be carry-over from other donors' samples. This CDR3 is CASRGDSYNEQFF. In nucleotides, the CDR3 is TGTGCCAGCAGGGGGGACTCCTACAATGAGCAGTTCTTC.